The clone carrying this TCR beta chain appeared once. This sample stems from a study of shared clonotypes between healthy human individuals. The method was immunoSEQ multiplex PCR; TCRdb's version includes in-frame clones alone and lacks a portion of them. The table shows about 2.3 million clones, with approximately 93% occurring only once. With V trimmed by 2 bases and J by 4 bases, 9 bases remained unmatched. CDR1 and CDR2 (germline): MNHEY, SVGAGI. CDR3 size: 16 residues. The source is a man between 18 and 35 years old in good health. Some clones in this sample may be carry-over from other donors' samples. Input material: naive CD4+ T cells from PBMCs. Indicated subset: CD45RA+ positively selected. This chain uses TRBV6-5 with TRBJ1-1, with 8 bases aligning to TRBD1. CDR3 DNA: TGTGCCAGCAGTTACGCTTATCAGGGGGCGCGCACTGAAGCTTTCTTT. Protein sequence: CASSYAYQGARTEAFF.